These 8 T cell receptor beta chains share one sample of origin, sequenced in a study of regulatory T cells in long-lasting Graves disease. To make TCR beta libraries, researchers used iRepertoire HTBI primers and Arm-PCR of CDR3 regions. One entry per CDR3 protein results from TCRdb running MiXCR on the multiplex PCR reads. The sample lists 650,000 to 700,000 distinct CDR3 sequences; roughly 30% were seen once. Documented time point: persistent/refractory GD, antithyroid drugs over 5 years with positive TRAb. The authors made the TCR library using RNA they extracted from PBMCs. The sequenced sample was peripheral blood mononuclear cells (PBMCs), obtained when the disease was refractory, from a patient treated with antithyroid drugs. Source of these receptors: a female donor with Graves disease.

This clonotype was recorded a few times. The chain joins TRBV20-1 to TRBJ2-7; no definite D call. Looked up from germline, CDR1 is DFQATT and CDR2 is SNEGSKA (reference sequence). The germline V and J ends were trimmed by 0 bases and 3 bases, with 9 bases remaining between them. The CDR3 has 13 amino acids. DNA of the CDR3: TGCAGTGCTAGAGAGTACCTACACTACGAGCAGTACTTC. This gives the protein CSAREYLHYEQYF.

The chain recombines TRBV3-1 with TRBJ1-2; D remains ambiguous. Germline V gene sequence: CDR1 LGHDT, CDR2 YNNKEL (reference sequence). V lost 7 bases, J lost 8 bases, and 23 bases lay in between. This CDR3 contains 15 residues. This CDR3 reads CASINLGRPIDGYTF. In DNA form, the CDR3 reads TGTGCCAGCATCAACCTAGGACGGCCGATCGACGGCTACACCTTC.

The rearrangement uses TRBV5-1 and TRBJ2-1, with D possibly being TRBD1 (5 bases). There are 14 residues in the CDR3. Germline V gives CDR1 SGHRS, CDR2 YFSETQ. V lost 0 bases and J lost 8, with 12 bases in between. The CDR3 nucleotides are TGCGCCAGCAGCTTGGCTAGACAGTTCCATGAGCAGTTCTTC. Translation: CASSLARQFHEQFF.

The chain recombines TRBV29-1 with TRBJ1-1; a possible D gene is TRBD1 (5 bases). CDR1 SQVTM and CDR2 ANQGSEA come from the germline V gene. The V end was cut by 7 bases, the J end by 3 bases, with 15 bases between. The CDR3 covers 13 residues. The CDR3 DNA reads as TGCAGCGGTACCGCCGGGACGGACACTGAAGCTTTCTTT. It is translated as CSGTAGTDTEAFF.

The sample holds a few counts of this clonotype. The chain joins TRBV28 to TRBJ1-5, with no clear D. The germline V gene has CDR1 MDHEN and CDR2 SYDVKM. The CDR3 loop spans 13 amino acids. V was trimmed by 4 bases and J by 7 bases, leaving 11 bases between them. For the CDR3, the DNA is TGTGCCAGCAGTTGGTTAAGCAGGCAGCCCCAGCATTTT. This sequence encodes CASSWLSRQPQHF.

The J gene is TRBJ2-7, the V gene TRBV20-1; D gene ambiguous. The ends were cut back, 3 bases at V and 0 bases at J, with 9 bases in the middle. CDR1 is DFQATT, CDR2 SNEGSKA, per germline (reference sequence). The CDR3 length is 13 residues. The CDR3 DNA is TGCAGTGCTAGGCAGCCAAACTCCTACGAGCAGTACTTC. Translation: CSARQPNSYEQYF.

The J gene is TRBJ1-4, the V gene TRBV12-3 or TRBV12-4; perhaps TRBD1 as D (6 bases). This CDR3 contains 15 residues. V was cut by 1 base and J by 5 bases, with 11 bases left in between. CDR3 coding DNA: TGTGCCAGCAGTTTAGGACAGGCACCGAATGAAAAACTGTTTTTT. It yields the protein CASSLGQAPNEKLFF.

The chain is built from TRBV4-2 and TRBJ2-7, with 9 bases fitting TRBD2. V trimming: 1 base; J trimming: 2 bases; junction bases outside the gene matches: 6. CDR1 and CDR2 from the germline V gene are LGHNA and YNFKEQ. CDR3 length: 16 amino acids. Written as DNA, the CDR3 is TGTGCCAGCAGCCAAGGGGCTAGCGGGGAAACCTACGAGCAGTACTTC. Protein sequence: CASSQGASGETYEQYF.